The 27 T cell receptor beta chains listed next were all sequenced from one sample in a study of CD8+CD57+ T cells in acquired aplastic anemia. Profiles of TCR beta VDJ and CDR3 were generated from a genomic DNA template. TCRdb re-analysed the reads in MiXCR, keeping a single row per CDR3 protein. The table includes 400,000 to 450,000 distinct CDR3 sequences, 55% to 70% detected once. Sequencing input: sorted CD4+, CD8+, or CD8+CD57+ T cells (not recorded which) from PBMCs. These receptors came from a human donor in good health, serving as a control.

This clonotype was detected ten times or more. V is TRBV19 and J is TRBJ2-2; D is undetermined. Germline V CDR1 and CDR2: LNHDA, SQIVND (reference sequence). Trimming stripped 5 bases from V and 0 bases from J, with 10 bases between. The CDR3 has 15 amino acids. The CDR3 loop reads CASSGRIANTGELFF. For the CDR3, the DNA is TGTGCCAGTAGTGGGCGAATCGCGAACACCGGGGAGCTGTTTTTT.

The chain links TRBV7-2 to TRBJ2-3; D possibly corresponds to TRBD2 (5 bases). CDR1 is SGHTA, CDR2 FQGNSA, per germline. V lost 6 bases to trimming and J lost 6 bases, with 22 bases between them. The CDR3 sequence is 16 residues long. CDR3 amino acids: CASSIHRPDSTDTQYF. The CDR3 bases are TGTGCCAGCAGTATCCATCGACCGGACTCTACCGATACGCAGTATTTT.

The gene calls are TRBV5-1 and TRBJ2-3; 8 bases agree with TRBD1. V lost 4 bases, J lost 5 bases, and 9 bases stayed unmatched. The CDR3 consists of 15 residues. Germline CDR1 is SGHRS and CDR2 is YFSETQ. This chain's CDR3 is CASSASQGAEDTQYF. The CDR3 region has the DNA TGCGCCAGCAGCGCTAGCCAGGGGGCTGAAGATACGCAGTATTTT.

V gene TRBV9 combines with J gene TRBJ2-2; 8 bases match TRBD1. Germline V gene lookup returns CDR1 SGDLS and CDR2 YYNGEE. V gave up 4 bases and J gave up 4 bases; unmatched junction bases: 6. This CDR3 has 15 amino acids. Here the CDR3 reads CASSHDRGSTGELFF. The CDR3 DNA follows: TGTGCCAGCAGCCATGACAGGGGAAGCACCGGGGAGCTGTTTTTT.

Regarding this clonotype: Since no conserved phenylalanine or tryptophan closes the CDR3, a read error is the likely cause. It is unclear where the CDR3 begins or ends on the DNA, so no DNA is shown, and the CDR3 is as TCRdb lists it. The rearrangement uses TRBV7-3 and TRBJ1-2; the tabulated D call, TRBD1, remains unverified against the DNA. Germline V CDR1 and CDR2: SGHTA, FQGTGA. The CDR3 sequence runs 13 residues, both termini included. The CDR3 spells CASSPGVLRGHTL.

On this clonotype itself: This CDR3 is missing its conserved last phenylalanine or tryptophan, likely due to a read error. The limits of the CDR3 on the DNA are not certain, so only TCRdb's listed CDR3 is given. The chain carries TRBV7-9 and TRBJ2-5; the D call in the table, TRBD1, was not verified against the DNA. Germline CDR1 and CDR2: SEHNR and FQNEAQ (reference sequence). The CDR3 has 13 residues if both end residues are counted. The CDR3 spells CASSFPPLGQGYL.

The chain joins TRBV5-4 to TRBJ1-1; D unclear. Trimming pared 5 bases from V and 1 base from J, leaving 15 bases between. The CDR3 is 15 residues long. Germline assignment: CDR1 SGHNT and CDR2 YYREEE (reference sequence). The CDR3 coding sequence is TGTGCCAGCAGTTGCTTCACCCGGACGAACACTGAAGCTTTCTTT. This encodes CASSCFTRTNTEAFF.

The V call is TRBV7-2, the J call TRBJ2-3; no firm D call. V lost 4 bases to trimming and J lost 0 bases, with 8 bases between them. The CDR3 is 14 residues long. Germline CDR1 reads SGHTA; CDR2 reads FQGNSA. The CDR3 DNA reads as TGTGCCAGCAGCTCCCAGGTGAGCACAGATACGCAGTATTTT. Translating it yields CASSSQVSTDTQYF. The entire variable domain, with the rest obtained from reference TRBV7-2 and TRBJ2-3, is as follows: GAGVSQSPSNKVTEKGKDVELRCDPISGHTALYWYRQSLGQGLEFLIYFQGNSAPDKSGLPSDRFSAERTGGSVSTLTIQRTQQEDSAVYLCASSSQVSTDTQYFGPGTRLTVL.

V is TRBV29-1 and J is TRBJ2-5, with a tentative D call TRBD1 (6 bases). Trimming took off 4 bases at V and 9 bases at J, with 12 bases between the two ends. The CDR3 runs 11 residues. Looked up from germline, CDR1 is SQVTM and CDR2 is ANQGSEA. The CDR3 coding sequence is TGCAGCGTTGTGGGGGCGCTGGCCCAGTACTTC. Encoded protein: CSVVGALAQYF.

CDR3 residues: CASSLVWRIQETQYF. CDR3 nucleotides: TGTGCCAGCAGCTTAGTGTGGCGTATCCAAGAGACCCAGTACTTC. The genes are TRBV11-2 and TRBJ2-5, with D unresolved. Germline values: CDR1 SGHAT, CDR2 FQNNGV. V gave up 1 base and J gave up 1 base, with 10 bases separating them. This CDR3 region has 15 residues. The entire variable domain, with the rest obtained from reference TRBV11-2 and TRBJ2-5, is as follows: EAGVAQSPRYKIIEKRQSVAFWCNPISGHATLYWYQQILGQGPKLLIQFQNNGVVDDSQLPKDRFSAERLKGVDSTLKIQPAKLEDSAVYLCASSLVWRIQETQYFGPGTRLLVL.

This clonotype was counted once. It is likely a read error, because the conserved phenylalanine at the end of the CDR3 is missing. No DNA is shown, since the ends of the CDR3 on it are uncertain; the CDR3 is the one TCRdb lists. The chain links TRBV7-2 to TRBJ2-5; the table gives TRBD1 as D, unverified against the DNA. Germline CDR1 and CDR2: SGHTA and FQGNSA. The CDR3 spans 13 amino acids, including both terminal residues. The CDR3 spells CASRPETRDRDAC.

As concerns this clonotype: The junction differs from germline at one of its ends, possibly a read error. This chain connects TRBV29-1 to TRBJ2-3, with a possible D match to TRBD1 (5 bases). CDR3 length: 14 amino acids. CDR1 and CDR2 from the germline V gene are SQVTM and ANQGSEA. CDR3 in amino acids: CSVSSSYIAPTAFF. In DNA, the CDR3 is TGCAGCGTCAGCAGCTCTTACATCGCCCCGACAGCGTTCTTT.

The sample holds a few counts of this clonotype. The chain recombines TRBV10-3 with TRBJ2-5; D unresolved. V gave up 3 bases and J gave up 0 bases, with 11 bases separating them. Germline CDR1 ENHRY, CDR2 SYGVKD. There are 15 residues in the CDR3. CDR3: CAISDRFLYQETQYF. The CDR3 DNA reads as TGTGCCATCAGTGACAGGTTTTTGTACCAAGAGACCCAGTACTTC.

This chain joins TRBV4-2 and TRBJ2-7; D assignment may be TRBD1 or TRBD2 (6 bases each). The CDR3 loop spans 13 amino acids. V lost 0 bases, J lost 10 bases, and 13 bases lay in between. Germline CDR1 LGHNA, CDR2 YNFKEQ. The CDR3 sequence is CASSQDFGGPQYF. CDR3 nucleotides: TGTGCCAGCAGCCAAGATTTTGGGGGGCCCCAGTACTTC.

Note on this clonotype: One end of the junction does not line up with germline, which may come from a read error. The chain uses TRBV19 and TRBJ2-7; D might be TRBD1 (6 bases). Germline CDR1 and CDR2: LNHDA and SQIVND (reference sequence). The CDR3 consists of 13 residues. CDR3 DNA: TGTACCAGTAGGGTACAGGGAAGGTACGAGCAGTACTTC. Amino acid sequence: CTSRVQGRYEQYF.

This clonotype was picked up a small number of times. The genes are TRBV2 and TRBJ2-7; possible D gene TRBD2, 5 bases. The CDR3 contains 15 residues. V was cut by 2 bases and J by 7 bases, with 18 bases left in between. Germline V gene data show CDR1 as SNHLY and CDR2 as FYNNEI. CDR3 nucleotide sequence: TGTGCCAGCAGTGAAAATTGGGTCAGGACGGGAGAGCAGTACTTC. Protein sequence: CASSENWVRTGEQYF.

Many counts were recorded for this clonotype. The chain recombines TRBV28 with TRBJ2-1, with a tentative D call TRBD1 (6 bases). The CDR3 extends over 14 amino acids. V dropped 7 bases and J dropped 0 bases, with 10 bases sitting between them. Germline V gives CDR1 MDHEN, CDR2 SYDVKM. For the CDR3, the DNA is TGTGCCAGCACCGGACAGACCTCCTACAATGAGCAGTTCTTC. The encoded protein is CASTGQTSYNEQFF.

Comment on this clonotype: A much more abundant neighbour one base away suggests this may be a read error. The rearrangement links TRBV6-5 to TRBJ1-1; D is uncertain. Germline CDR1 is MNHEY and CDR2 is SVGAGI. This CDR3 has 16 amino acids. CDR3 sequence: CAGSSLQLLTNTEAFF. The CDR3 region has the DNA TGTGCCGGCAGTTCCCTCCAGTTATTGACGAACACTGAAGCTTTCTTT.

About this clonotype: The conserved closing phenylalanine or tryptophan is absent in this CDR3, likely reflecting a read error. Because the CDR3's place on the DNA is in doubt, the DNA is left out and the CDR3 is given as listed by TCRdb. This chain links TRBV2 with TRBJ2-6. Termini included, the CDR3 measures 16 amino acids. Germline V CDR1 and CDR2: SNHLY, FYNNEI. The CDR3 region is CASSEDSRSNYGYTFG.

The gene calls are TRBV7-3 and TRBJ2-2; D possibly uses TRBD1 or TRBD2 (5 bases each). The CDR3 is 18 residues long. V was clipped by 3 bases and J by 6 bases, with 23 bases between them. Germline values: CDR1 SGHTA, CDR2 FQGTGA. The CDR3 is CASSFPPEGSRNAGELFF. The CDR3 DNA is TGTGCCAGCAGCTTCCCTCCTGAGGGGAGCCGTAACGCCGGGGAGCTGTTTTTT.

The V and J genes are TRBV12-3 or TRBV12-4 and TRBJ1-5, with D hard to call. The ends were cut back, 7 bases at V and 9 bases at J, with 4 bases in the middle. There are 9 residues in the CDR3. The CDR3 nucleotides read TGTGCCAGCACCCGGCCCCAGCATTTT. Its protein product is CASTRPQHF.

The chain carries TRBV20-1 and TRBJ2-7; D possibly corresponds to TRBD1 (6 bases). Germline CDR1 DFQATT, CDR2 SNEGSKA (reference sequence). Between the trimmed V and J ends, which lost 2 bases and 6 bases, there was a span of 20 bases. The CDR3 extends over 15 amino acids. The CDR3 bases are TGCAGTGCTAGATTGGCAGGCAAGGGGGTGGTCGAGCAGTACTTC. It specifies CSARLAGKGVVEQYF.

CDR3 nucleotide sequence: TGTGCCACCAGTGAGCGAGGGAGGTCAGGCACAGATACGCAGTATTTT. This gives the protein CATSERGRSGTDTQYF. This rearrangement joins TRBV24-1 to TRBJ2-3, with D maybe TRBD2 (6 bases). This CDR3 has 16 amino acids. V lost 4 bases and J lost 1, with 14 bases in between. In germline, CDR1 is KGHDR, CDR2 SFDVKD.

The CDR3 DNA sequence: TGTGCCAGCAGTCGGACTAGTTGGGAGACCCAGTACTTC. Translating it yields CASSRTSWETQYF. J is TRBJ2-5 and V is TRBV6-6, with 7 positions matching TRBD2. The V gene's germline CDR1 is MNHNY and CDR2 SVGAGI (reference sequence). This CDR3 is built from 13 residues. Trimming took 5 bases from V and 5 from J; bases not matched to a gene: 5.

This clonotype was seen a handful of times. The J gene is TRBJ2-4, the V gene TRBV5-8; D is ambiguous. V was trimmed by 8 bases and J by 6 bases, leaving 12 bases between them. The CDR3 contains 12 residues. From germline, CDR1 is SGHTS and CDR2 YDEGEE. The CDR3, as DNA: TGTGCCAGTGGAAGGCTCTCAAACATTCAGTACTTC. As protein: CASGRLSNIQYF.

This clonotype appeared many times. V is TRBV2 and J is TRBJ1-1; D is ambiguous. Between the trimmed V and J ends, which lost 4 bases and 3 bases, there was a span of 12 bases. Germline V gene lookup returns CDR1 SNHLY and CDR2 FYNNEI. This CDR3 has 14 amino acids. The CDR3 reads CASSVRRIHTEAFF. The CDR3 DNA reads TGTGCCAGCAGTGTCCGACGAATCCACACTGAAGCTTTCTTT.

As for this clonotype: No DNA is shown, since the ends of the CDR3 on it are uncertain; the CDR3 is the one TCRdb lists. The rearrangement joins TRBV7-3 to TRBJ1-1; the table assigns TRBD1, which was not confirmed against the DNA. The germline CDR1 and CDR2 sequences are SGHTA and FQGTGA. The CDR3 region is 14 residues in length, termini included. CDR3 loop: CASSLSDQPQHFGF.